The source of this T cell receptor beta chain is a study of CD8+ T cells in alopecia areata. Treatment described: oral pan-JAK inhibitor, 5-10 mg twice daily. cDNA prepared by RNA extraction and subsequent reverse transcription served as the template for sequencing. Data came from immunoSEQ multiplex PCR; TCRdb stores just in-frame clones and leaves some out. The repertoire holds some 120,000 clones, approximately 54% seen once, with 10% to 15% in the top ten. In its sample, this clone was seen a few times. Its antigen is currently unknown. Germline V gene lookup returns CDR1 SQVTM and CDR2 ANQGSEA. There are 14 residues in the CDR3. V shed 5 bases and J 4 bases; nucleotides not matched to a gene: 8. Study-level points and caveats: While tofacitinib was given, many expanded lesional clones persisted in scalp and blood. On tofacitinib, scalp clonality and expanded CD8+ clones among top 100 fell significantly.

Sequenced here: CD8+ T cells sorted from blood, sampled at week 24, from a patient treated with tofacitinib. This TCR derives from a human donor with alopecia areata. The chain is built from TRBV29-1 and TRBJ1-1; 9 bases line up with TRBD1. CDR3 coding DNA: TGCAGCGTTCCCGGGACAGGGCTAGCCACTGAAGCTTTCTTT. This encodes CSVPGTGLATEAFF.